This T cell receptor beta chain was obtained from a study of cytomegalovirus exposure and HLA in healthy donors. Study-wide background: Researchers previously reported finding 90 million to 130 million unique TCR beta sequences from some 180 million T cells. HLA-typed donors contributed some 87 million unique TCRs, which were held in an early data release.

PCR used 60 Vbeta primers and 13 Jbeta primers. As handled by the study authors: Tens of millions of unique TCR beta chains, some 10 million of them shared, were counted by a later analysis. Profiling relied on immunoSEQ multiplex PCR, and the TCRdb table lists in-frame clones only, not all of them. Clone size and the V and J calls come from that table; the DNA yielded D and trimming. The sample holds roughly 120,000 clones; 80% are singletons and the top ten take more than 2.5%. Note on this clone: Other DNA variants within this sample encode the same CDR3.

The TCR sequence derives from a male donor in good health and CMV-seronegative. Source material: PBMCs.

Written as DNA, the CDR3 is TGTGCCAGTAGTCCCGGACTAGCGGGGACCTACGAGCAGTACTTC. Its translation is CASSPGLAGTYEQYF. The rearrangement joins TRBV19 to TRBJ2-7; 12 bases fit TRBD2. V was pared by 5 bases and J by 2 bases, with 4 bases of the junction left unmatched. Germline CDR1 is LNHDA and CDR2 is SQIVND (reference sequence). CDR3 length: 15 residues.